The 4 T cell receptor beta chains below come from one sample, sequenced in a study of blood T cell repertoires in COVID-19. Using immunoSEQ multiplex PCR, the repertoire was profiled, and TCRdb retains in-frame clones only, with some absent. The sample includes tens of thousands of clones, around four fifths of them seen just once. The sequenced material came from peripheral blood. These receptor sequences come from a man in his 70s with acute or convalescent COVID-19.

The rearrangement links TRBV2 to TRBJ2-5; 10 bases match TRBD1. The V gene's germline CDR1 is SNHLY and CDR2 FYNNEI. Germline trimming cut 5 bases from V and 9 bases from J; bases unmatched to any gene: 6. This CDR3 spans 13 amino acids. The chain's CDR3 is CASSPRTGGPQYF. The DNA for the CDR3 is TGTGCCAGCAGTCCACGGACAGGGGGGCCCCAGTACTTC.

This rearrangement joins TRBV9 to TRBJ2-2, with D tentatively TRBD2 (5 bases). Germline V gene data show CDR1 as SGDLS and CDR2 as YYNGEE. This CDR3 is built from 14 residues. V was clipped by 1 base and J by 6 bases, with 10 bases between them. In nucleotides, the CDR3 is TGTGCCAGCAGCGTAACCGACTACTCCGGGGAGCTGTTTTTT. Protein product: CASSVTDYSGELFF.

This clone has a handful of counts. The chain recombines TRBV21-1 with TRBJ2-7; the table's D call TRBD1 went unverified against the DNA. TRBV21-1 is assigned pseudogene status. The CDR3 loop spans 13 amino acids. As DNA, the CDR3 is TGTGCCAGCAGCACAGGCCACTCCTACGAGCAGTACTTC. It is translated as CASSTGHSYEQYF.

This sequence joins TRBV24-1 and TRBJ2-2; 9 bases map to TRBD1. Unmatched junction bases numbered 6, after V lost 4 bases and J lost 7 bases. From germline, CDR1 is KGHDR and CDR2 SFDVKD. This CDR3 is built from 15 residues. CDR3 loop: CATSDTGQGHGELFF. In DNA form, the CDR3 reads TGTGCCACCAGTGACACGGGACAGGGTCACGGGGAGCTGTTTTTT.